This entry lists 4 T cell receptor beta chains sequenced from one sample in a study of monozygotic twins with inflammatory bowel disease. From the 5' RACE reads, TCRdb lists one entry per CDR3 protein and no DNA. The table gives approximately 330,000 distinct CDR3 sequences; the top ten clones make up 2% to 2.5% of it. The sequenced material came from blood. Receptors originate from a human donor with ulcerative colitis or Crohn's disease, or a healthy co-twin of an affected twin (not recorded which).

The chain uses TRBV7-2 and TRBJ2-3. Per germline, CDR1 SGHTA and CDR2 FQGNSA. The CDR3 runs to 14 residues. The CDR3 region is CASSVSSSTDTQYF.

The V gene is TRBV15, the J gene TRBJ2-1. Germline lookup yields CDR1 LNHNV and CDR2 YYDKDF (reference sequence). The CDR3 length is 15 residues. The CDR3 here is CATSRDEASYNEQFF.

This chain connects TRBV27 to TRBJ2-7. The CDR3 totals 13 residues. Germline assignment: CDR1 MNHEY and CDR2 SMNVEV (reference sequence). This chain's CDR3 is CASSSNQNYEQYF.

V is TRBV6-1 and J is TRBJ2-2; checking the TCRdb D call of TRBD2 is not possible without DNA. The CDR3 sequence is 14 residues long. CDR1 MNHNS and CDR2 SASEGT come from the germline V gene. This CDR3 reads CASSEGTLSRELFF.